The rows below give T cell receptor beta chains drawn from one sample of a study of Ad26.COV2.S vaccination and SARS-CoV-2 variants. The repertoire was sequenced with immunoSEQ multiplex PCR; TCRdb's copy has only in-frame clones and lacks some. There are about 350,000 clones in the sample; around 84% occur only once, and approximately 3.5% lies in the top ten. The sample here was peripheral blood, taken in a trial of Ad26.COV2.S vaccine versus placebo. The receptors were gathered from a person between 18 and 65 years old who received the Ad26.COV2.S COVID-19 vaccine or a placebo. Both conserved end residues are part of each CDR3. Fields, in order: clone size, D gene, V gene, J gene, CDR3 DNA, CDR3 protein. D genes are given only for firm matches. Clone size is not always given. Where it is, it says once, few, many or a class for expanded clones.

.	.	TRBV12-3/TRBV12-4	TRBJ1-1	TGTGCCAGCAGCTTCGGGGGGGGTACTGAAGCTTTCTTT	CASSFGGGTEAFF
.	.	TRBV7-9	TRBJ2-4	TGTGCCAGCAGCCTCGGGGTCATTCAGTACTTC	CASSLGVIQYF
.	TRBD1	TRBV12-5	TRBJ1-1	TGTGCTAGTGGGAATAACAGGGGGCGGTTGACTGAAGCTTTCTTT	CASGNNRGRLTEAFF
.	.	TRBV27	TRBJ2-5	TGTGCCAGCAGAGAGATCGGGAGACCTCAGGAAGAGACCCAGTACTTC	CASREIGRPQEETQYF
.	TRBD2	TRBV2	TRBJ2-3	TGTGCCAGCAACCCGGCCGGGGGTGCGGGGGGATACACAGATACGCAGTATTTT	CASNPAGGAGGYTDTQYF
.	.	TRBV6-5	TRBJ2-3	TGTGCCAGCCGCCGGGCCTACGACACAGATACGCAGTATTTT	CASRRAYDTDTQYF
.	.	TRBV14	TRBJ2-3	TGTGCCAGCAGCCAAATAGTGGGTCCGCTGGATACGCAGTATTTT	CASSQIVGPLDTQYF
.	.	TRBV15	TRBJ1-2	TGTGCCACCAGCAGAGACCCTTTCCCGGGGGCTGGCTATGGCTACACCTTC	CATSRDPFPGAGYGYTF
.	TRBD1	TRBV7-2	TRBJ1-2	TGTGCCAGCAGCTTATCTTGGACAGGGGTTGGTGGCTACACCTTC	CASSLSWTGVGGYTF
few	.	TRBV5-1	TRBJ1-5	TGCGCCAGCAGCGTGGACCCGGGGAGCAATCAGCCCCAGCATTTT	CASSVDPGSNQPQHF
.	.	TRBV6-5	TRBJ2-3	TGTGCCAGCAGAGGGACAGATACGCAGTATTTT	CASRGTDTQYF
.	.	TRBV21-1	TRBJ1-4	TGTGCCAGCATACCGGGACAGGGAAGAGAAAAACTGTTTTTT	CASIPGQGREKLFF
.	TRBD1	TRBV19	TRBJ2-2	TGTGCCAGTAGTTTACAAGGACAGGGGGCCCTCTACGGGGAGCTGTTTTTT	CASSLQGQGALYGELFF
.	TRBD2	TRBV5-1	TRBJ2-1	TGCGCCAGCAGCTTGACGGGAGGGCCCTACAATGAGCAGTTCTTC	CASSLTGGPYNEQFF
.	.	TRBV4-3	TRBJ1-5	TGCGCCAGCAGCCAAGAATGGCGAGGGGATCAGCCCCAGCATTTT	CASSQEWRGDQPQHF
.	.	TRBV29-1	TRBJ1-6	TGCAGCGCACGGAGGCAGGGCGAACCCCTCCACTTT	CSARRQGEPLHF